This T cell receptor (beta chain) is from a study of breast tumors, draining lymph nodes, adjacent tissues. The lymph nodes were axillary draining lymph nodes from breast cancer patients. Broader study findings: Compared with lymph nodes, tumors were less diverse; compared with nontumor tissue, more.

J gave up 2 bases and V 7 bases, and 3 bases lay outside the gene matches. Germline lookup yields CDR1 SGHTA and CDR2 FQGNSA. The CDR3 is 15 amino acids. There are many counts of this clonotype. Antigen: not known. TCRdb passed the multiplex PCR reads through MiXCR, listing each CDR3 protein once. This sample has approximately 210,000 distinct CDR3 sequences; less than 40% occur once, and the top ten carry over 3.5%. The sequencing input was axillary lymph node tissue. V gene TRBV7-2 combines with J gene TRBJ2-1; 12 bases align to TRBD2. This TCR was recovered from a female donor with breast cancer. Some clones in this sample may be carry-over from other donors' samples. This chain's CDR3 is CASTLAGGPYNEQFF. CDR3 nucleotides: TGTGCCAGCACTCTAGCGGGAGGGCCCTACAATGAGCAGTTCTTC.